Sequencing of this T cell receptor beta chain was carried out in a study of OX40 agonist ivuxolimab in advanced cancers. Study at large: Patients got intravenous ivuxolimab at 0.01 to 10 mg/kg every 2 weeks. Three patients, one with hepatocellular carcinoma and two with cutaneous melanoma, achieved partial responses. A mean age of around 63 years, range about 20 to 85, was recorded, and roughly 83% were male. The study's findings and limits: On average, a greater number of expanded clones characterised CD8+ T cells relative to CD4+.

Notes on this clone: The antigen is unknown.

The CDR3 is 14 residues long. Looked up from germline, CDR1 is SGHTS and CDR2 is YDEGEE. The V gene lost 7 bases and the J gene lost 5 bases, with 16 bases spanning the gap. Some clones are missing from TCRdb's copy, which holds only in-frame ones; the method was immunoSEQ multiplex PCR. Of roughly 60,000 clones listed, about 90% were seen once; the top ten hold around a quarter. The receptor was derived from an adult with an advanced solid tumor such as melanoma, head and neck, liver or kidney cancer. This specimen was CD4+ or CD8+ T cells sorted from blood, taken in a trial of the OX40 agonist ivuxolimab. The chain employs TRBV5-8 and TRBJ2-1; tentative D call: TRBD1 (6 bases). The CDR3 DNA reads as TGTGCCAGCTGTTGGGGCAGGGGAAACAATGAGCAGTTCTTC. Residues: CASCWGRGNNEQFF.